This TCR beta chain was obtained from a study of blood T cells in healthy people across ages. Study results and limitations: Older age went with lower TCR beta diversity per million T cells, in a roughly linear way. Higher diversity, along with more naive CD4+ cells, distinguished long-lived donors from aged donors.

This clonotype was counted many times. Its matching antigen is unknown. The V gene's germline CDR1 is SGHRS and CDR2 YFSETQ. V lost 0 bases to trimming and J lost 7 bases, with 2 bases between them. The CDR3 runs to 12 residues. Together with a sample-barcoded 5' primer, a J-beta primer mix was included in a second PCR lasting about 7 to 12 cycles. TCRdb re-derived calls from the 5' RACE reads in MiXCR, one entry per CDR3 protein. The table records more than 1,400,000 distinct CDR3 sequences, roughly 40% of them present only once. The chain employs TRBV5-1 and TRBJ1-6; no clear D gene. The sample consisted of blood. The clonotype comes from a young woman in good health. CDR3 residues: CASSLDNSPLHF. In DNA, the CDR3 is TGCGCCAGCAGCTTGGACAATTCACCCCTCCACTTT.